The source of this TCR beta chain is a study of T cell responses to AZD1222 COVID-19 vaccine. Findings and limits, study-wide: Among AZD1222 vaccinees, only five to seven were seropositive at baseline. Sampled repertoires all dated from after the peak T cell response.

A remark on this clone: Its antigen is as yet unknown.

Assay used: immunoSEQ multiplex PCR; TCRdb lists only in-frame clones, some missing. The repertoire holds about 200,000 clones, roughly 92% seen once, with 3.6% in the top ten. Germline V gene lookup returns CDR1 SGHTA and CDR2 FQGNSA. V was cut by 1 base and J by 0 bases, with 15 bases left in between. The CDR3 loop spans 17 amino acids. This chain links TRBV7-2 with TRBJ1-1; D is ambiguous. This material consisted of peripheral blood, taken 28 days after the second dose of the MenACWY control vaccine. This clonotype was obtained from an adult who received the MenACWY meningococcal vaccine as a control. The CDR3 bases are TGTGCCAGCAGCTTAGTTCCCTTAGGCAGCTTGAACACTGAAGCTTTCTTT. This gives the protein CASSLVPLGSLNTEAFF. Supplemented by reference TRBV7-2 and TRBJ1-1, the full variable domain reads GAGVSQSPSNKVTEKGKDVELRCDPISGHTALYWYRQSLGQGLEFLIYFQGNSAPDKSGLPSDRFSAERTGGSVSTLTIQRTQQEDSAVYLCASSLVPLGSLNTEAFFGQGTRLTVV.